These 32 T cell receptor beta chains were sequenced from one sample in a study of blood T cell repertoires in COVID-19. Profiling relied on immunoSEQ multiplex PCR, and the TCRdb table lists in-frame clones only, not all of them. This sample has 310,000 or so clones; around 90% occur once, and the top ten carry 1%. Sequenced material: peripheral blood. The receptors were sampled from a man over 45 with active or convalescent COVID-19.

This chain uses TRBV2 with TRBJ2-1, with 7 bases that match TRBD1. Germline V CDR1 and CDR2: SNHLY, FYNNEI. The length of the CDR3 is 12 residues. J was trimmed by 8 bases and V by 8 bases; bases with no gene match: 6. The CDR3 region is CASGRQGHEQFF. The CDR3 DNA follows: TGTGCCAGCGGAAGACAGGGCCATGAGCAGTTCTTC.

J is TRBJ1-5 and V is TRBV5-5, with 8 bases aligning to TRBD1. V trimming: 4 bases; J trimming: 3 bases; junction bases outside the gene matches: 6. The CDR3 has 15 amino acids. CDR1 and CDR2 from the germline V gene are SGHKS and YYEKEE (reference sequence). The CDR3 region is CASSMTGDDNQPQHF. CDR3 in DNA: TGTGCCAGCAGCATGACAGGGGATGACAATCAGCCCCAGCATTTT.

V and J are TRBV5-1 and TRBJ1-1, with a possible D match to TRBD1 (6 bases). This CDR3 comprises 16 residues. Trimming stripped 1 base from V and 3 bases from J, with 16 bases between. Germline V gene data show CDR1 as SGHRS and CDR2 as YFSETQ. CDR3 region: CASSLSGGVRDTEAFF. In DNA, the CDR3 is TGCGCCAGCAGCTTGAGCGGGGGCGTAAGGGACACTGAAGCTTTCTTT. Complete variable domain (other parts from reference TRBV5-1 and TRBJ1-1): KAGVTQTPRYLIKTRGQQVTLSCSPISGHRSVSWYQQTPGQGLQFLFEYFSETQRNKGNFPGRFSGRQFSNSRSEMNVSTLELGDSALYLCASSLSGGVRDTEAFFGQGTRLTVV.

This clone was picked up a small number of times. The chain combines TRBV5-4 with TRBJ2-3, with TRBD2 matching over 10 bases. Unmatched junction bases numbered 8, after V lost 2 bases and J lost 5 bases. The CDR3 runs to 16 residues. Germline CDR1 is SGHNT and CDR2 is YYREEE (reference sequence). The CDR3 DNA reads TGTGCCAGCAGCTTCCCCCTAGCGGGAGTCGGAGATACGCAGTATTTT. Translation gives CASSFPLAGVGDTQYF.

This clone was seen more than once but under ten times. The V gene is TRBV5-1, the J gene TRBJ2-3, with 11 nucleotides matching TRBD2. CDR1 SGHRS and CDR2 YFSETQ come from the germline V gene. The J segment lost 2 bases and the V segment lost 4 bases, leaving 6 bases of the junction unmatched. The CDR3 is 16 amino acids. The CDR3 DNA reads TGCGCCAGCAGCCCGGGACTAGCGGTTCACACAGATACGCAGTATTTT. This gives the protein CASSPGLAVHTDTQYF.

The V gene is TRBV5-1, the J gene TRBJ1-1; D is unresolved. Trimming took off 0 bases at V and 12 bases at J, with 18 bases between the two ends. This CDR3 comprises 14 residues. Germline V gene sequence: CDR1 SGHRS, CDR2 YFSETQ. The CDR3 sequence is CASSLAAGDLGTFF. The CDR3 bases are TGCGCCAGCAGCTTGGCGGCCGGAGACCTAGGAACTTTCTTT. The full variable domain, with the rest looked up from reference TRBV5-1 and TRBJ1-1, is KAGVTQTPRYLIKTRGQQVTLSCSPISGHRSVSWYQQTPGQGLQFLFEYFSETQRNKGNFPGRFSGRQFSNSRSEMNVSTLELGDSALYLCASSLAAGDLGTFFGQGTRLTVV.

In DNA form, the CDR3 reads TGTGCCAGCTCACCACGGACAGGGGAAACCGGGGAGCTGTTTTTT. It yields the protein CASSPRTGETGELFF. This chain uses TRBV18 with TRBJ2-2; 9 nucleotides align to TRBD1. The V gene end was trimmed by 1 base and the J gene end by 5 bases; junction bases not matched to a gene: 2. The length of the CDR3 is 15 residues. Per germline, CDR1 KGHSH and CDR2 LQKENI.

V gene TRBV15 combines with J gene TRBJ1-4; 8 positions agree with TRBD1. CDR3 length: 15 amino acids. V shed 2 bases and J 4 bases; nucleotides not matched to a gene: 3. CDR1 and CDR2 (germline): LNHNV, YYDKDF (reference sequence). CDR3 in DNA: TGTGCCACCAGCAGAAACAGGGGGGATAATGAAAAACTGTTTTTT. This codes for CATSRNRGDNEKLFF.

The chain joins TRBV19 to TRBJ1-2, with D possibly matching TRBD1 (5 bases). Trimming left V 3 bases short and J 3 bases short, with 20 bases between. The CDR3 loop spans 17 amino acids. Germline CDR1 LNHDA, CDR2 SQIVND (reference sequence). The CDR3 DNA follows: TGTGCCAGTAGTATCGAGGAGGGGCAGGGATTGCACTATGGCTACACCTTC. Its translation: CASSIEEGQGLHYGYTF. Variable domain in full (rest from reference TRBV19 and TRBJ1-2): DGGITQSPKYLFRKEGQNVTLSCEQNLNHDAMYWYRQDPGQGLRLIYYSQIVNDFQKGDIAEGYSVSREKKESFPLTVTSAQKNPTAFYLCASSIEEGQGLHYGYTFGSGTRLTVV.

This sequence joins TRBV28 and TRBJ1-6; 11 bases fit TRBD1. The trim removed 6 bases at V and 10 bases at J, leaving 5 bases unmatched. Germline V gene sequence: CDR1 MDHEN, CDR2 SYDVKM. The CDR3 runs 14 residues. As DNA, the CDR3 is TGTGCCAGCAGAGGACAGGGGGCTCGCTCACCCCTCCACTTT. It translates to CASRGQGARSPLHF. Variable domain in full (rest from reference TRBV28 and TRBJ1-6): DVKVTQSSRYLVKRTGEKVFLECVQDMDHENMFWYRQDPGLGLRLIYFSYDVKMKEKGDIPEGYSVSREKKERFSLILESASTNQTSMYLCASRGQGARSPLHFGNGTRLTVT.

This chain uses TRBV25-1 with TRBJ2-1; 10 bases align to TRBD1. CDR1 MGHDK and CDR2 SYGVNS come from the germline V gene. The CDR3 sequence is 16 residues long. J lost 9 bases, V lost 4 bases, and 12 bases had no gene match. The CDR3 DNA reads as TGTGCCAGCAGTGTCCTCTACGGGACAGGGGATAGTGAGCAGTTCTTC. Translated: CASSVLYGTGDSEQFF.

A few counts support this clone. The V and J genes are TRBV27 and TRBJ1-2; 10 bases fit TRBD1. V was pared by 4 bases and J by 6 bases, with 5 bases of the junction left unmatched. Germline loops: CDR1 MNHEY, CDR2 SMNVEV (reference sequence). This CDR3 spans 14 amino acids. CDR3 nucleotides: TGTGCCAGCAGTTATGTGACAGGGGGCCATGGCTACACCTTC. The encoded protein is CASSYVTGGHGYTF.

The chain recombines TRBV30 with TRBJ2-3; TRBD2 aligns across 12 bases. This CDR3 region has 18 residues. Germline CDR1 GTSNPN, CDR2 SVGIG (reference sequence). The V gene end was trimmed by 3 bases and the J gene end by 3 bases; junction bases not matched to a gene: 13. The DNA for the CDR3 is TGTGCCTGGAGGGCAGGAGCTAGCGGGAGGGCCGGAACAGATACGCAGTATTTT. Protein sequence: CAWRAGASGRAGTDTQYF.

There are many counts of this clone. V is TRBV7-8 and J is TRBJ1-5, with unresolved D. Trimming stripped 2 bases from V and 1 base from J, with 9 bases between. Germline values: CDR1 SGHVS, CDR2 FQNEAQ. The CDR3 consists of 15 residues. In DNA form, the CDR3 reads TGTGCCAGCAGCTTACCGGGAGCGAGCAATCAGCCCCAGCATTTT. Its translation: CASSLPGASNQPQHF.

CDR3 sequence (DNA): TGCGCCAGCAGCCGCGGCACGGGAGGACAGGGGAGCACAGATACGCAGTATTTT. The encoded protein is CASSRGTGGQGSTDTQYF. The rearrangement uses TRBV4-1 and TRBJ2-3, with 9 bases identical to TRBD1. The V segment lost 4 bases and the J segment 0 bases; nucleotides outside the gene matches: 11. This CDR3 is 18 amino acids long. CDR1 MGHRA and CDR2 YSYEKL come from the germline V gene.

DNA of the CDR3: TGTGCCTGGGGCAGCGATAGCAATCAGCCCCAGCATTTT. Its translation is CAWGSDSNQPQHF. The genes are TRBV30 and TRBJ1-5, with D hard to call. The CDR3 extends over 13 amino acids. Trimming pared 5 bases from V and 0 bases from J, leaving 8 bases between. Germline assignment: CDR1 GTSNPN and CDR2 SVGIG (reference sequence). Combining the CDR3 with reference TRBV30 and TRBJ1-5 gives the whole variable domain SQTIHQWPATLVQPVGSPLSLECTVEGTSNPNLYWYRQAAGRGLQLLFYSVGIGQISSEVPQNLSASRPQDRQFILSSKKLLLSDSGFYLCAWGSDSNQPQHFGDGTRLSIL.

This clone occurred once. The CDR3 protein is CASSQATYGETQYF. CDR3 in DNA: TGTGCCAGCAGCCAAGCTACCTACGGAGAGACCCAGTACTTC. The chain uses TRBV14 and TRBJ2-5; no definite D call. The CDR3 sequence is 14 residues long. Looked up from germline, CDR1 is SGHDN and CDR2 is FVKESK. V was trimmed by 1 base and J by 4 bases, leaving 10 bases between them.

DNA for the CDR3: TGTGCCACCAGTGATTTTAGTAACACTGAAGCTTTCTTT. Translated: CATSDFSNTEAFF. J is TRBJ1-1 and V is TRBV24-1; no definite D call. Between the trimmed V and J ends, which lost 1 base and 2 bases, there was a span of 4 bases. CDR1 KGHDR and CDR2 SFDVKD come from the germline V gene. CDR3 size: 13 residues.

This chain uses TRBV19 with TRBJ2-7, with 7 positions matching TRBD2. Germline lookup yields CDR1 LNHDA and CDR2 SQIVND (reference sequence). This CDR3 has 14 residues. Trimming took 5 bases from V and 4 from J; bases not matched to a gene: 8. Written as DNA, the CDR3 is TGTGCCAGTAGTCTACGGCGGGGGTATTACGAGCAGTACTTC. Its protein product is CASSLRRGYYEQYF. The full variable domain, its missing parts supplied by reference TRBV19 and TRBJ2-7, is DGGITQSPKYLFRKEGQNVTLSCEQNLNHDAMYWYRQDPGQGLRLIYYSQIVNDFQKGDIAEGYSVSREKKESFPLTVTSAQKNPTAFYLCASSLRRGYYEQYFGPGTRLTVT.

Turning to this clone: The same CDR3 can be traced to other DNA sequences in this sample. The chain has TRBV6-5 and TRBJ1-2; maybe TRBD1 (6 bases). The length of the CDR3 is 13 residues. Trimming left V 6 bases short and J 8 bases short, with 16 bases between. CDR1 is MNHEY and CDR2 is SVGAGI in the germline V gene. DNA of the CDR3: TGTGCCAGCAGCCCCCAGGGGAATTACGGCTACACCTTC. It translates to CASSPQGNYGYTF.

V usage is TRBV4-2 and J usage is TRBJ1-1, with TRBD1 as a possible D gene (6 bases). The CDR3 extends over 19 amino acids. The germline CDR1 and CDR2 sequences are LGHNA and YNFKEQ. Trimming shortened V by 1 base and J by 3 bases, and 24 bases separated the two germline ends. The CDR3 loop is CASSQVPRQGSFRDTEAFF. CDR3 coding DNA: TGTGCCAGCAGCCAAGTTCCGCGGCAGGGGAGCTTTAGAGACACTGAAGCTTTCTTT.

CDR3 loop: CAIRGMNTGTAEAFF. The CDR3, as DNA: TGTGCCATCAGAGGGATGAACACAGGGACGGCTGAAGCTTTCTTT. The genes are TRBV10-3 and TRBJ1-1; a weak D match, TRBD1 (6 bases). The CDR3 has 15 residues. The germline V gene has CDR1 ENHRY and CDR2 SYGVKD. The V end was cut by 6 bases, the J end by 6 bases, with 20 bases between.

The CDR3 region is CAISPGQGNYEQYF. CDR3 DNA: TGTGCCATCAGCCCGGGACAGGGAAATTACGAGCAGTACTTC. The chain joins TRBV10-3 to TRBJ2-7; the match to TRBD1 covers 9 bases. The CDR3 has 14 residues. Trimming cost V 6 bases and J 4 bases; bases outside gene matches: 7. Looked up from germline, CDR1 is ENHRY and CDR2 is SYGVKD.

V and J are TRBV28 and TRBJ1-4, with D perhaps TRBD1 (6 bases). The CDR3 is 16 residues long. The germline gives CDR1 MDHEN, CDR2 SYDVKM. V shed 3 bases and J shed 8 bases, with 19 bases lying between them. CDR3 DNA sequence: TGTGCCAGCAGTTTTCCAGGGGCTACACGGGGAGAAAAACTGTTTTTT. It yields the protein CASSFPGATRGEKLFF.

The chain couples TRBV9 to TRBJ2-2; the match to TRBD2 covers 13 bases. The J segment lost 4 bases and the V segment lost 4 bases, leaving 7 bases of the junction unmatched. The CDR3 loop spans 17 amino acids. Germline V gene data show CDR1 as SGDLS and CDR2 as YYNGEE. For the CDR3, the DNA is TGTGCCAGCAGCCCTCGGACTAGCGGGAGTATCACCGGGGAGCTGTTTTTT. This encodes CASSPRTSGSITGELFF.

In its sample, this clone was seen a few times. The chain joins TRBV6-2 or TRBV6-3 to TRBJ2-2; TRBD1 matches at 8 bases. Trimming removed 0 bases from V and 2 bases from J; junction bases left unmatched: 5. Looked up from germline, CDR1 is MNHEY and CDR2 is SVGEGT. This CDR3 has 17 amino acids. The CDR3 sequence: CASSYSPGQGNTGELFF. The CDR3 DNA reads TGTGCCAGCAGTTACTCCCCCGGACAGGGAAACACCGGGGAGCTGTTTTTT.

In its sample, this clone was seen many times. The chain uses TRBV4-3 and TRBJ1-3, with D unclear. Germline CDR1 reads LGHNA; CDR2 reads YSLEER. V gave up 4 bases and J gave up 0 bases, with 10 bases separating them. CDR3 size: 15 residues. The CDR3 nucleotides read TGCGCCAGCAGCCCGAACGAGATCTCTGGAAACACCATATATTTT. Translated: CASSPNEISGNTIYF.

This clone has only one observation. This chain links TRBV7-2 with TRBJ2-7, with D tentatively TRBD2 (6 bases). Germline V gene sequence: CDR1 SGHTA, CDR2 FQGNSA. V gave up 1 base and J gave up 2 bases, with 12 bases separating them. This CDR3 spans 15 amino acids. This CDR3 reads CASSLDQRATYEQYF. CDR3 DNA sequence: TGTGCCAGCAGCTTAGACCAGCGGGCCACCTACGAGCAGTACTTC.

V usage is TRBV24-1 and J usage is TRBJ2-1, with 10 positions matching TRBD2. Germline CDR1 and CDR2: KGHDR and SFDVKD. The CDR3 is 16 residues long. The trim removed 3 bases at V and 4 bases at J, leaving 5 bases unmatched. CDR3 nucleotide sequence: TGTGCCACCAGTGATCCGGGGACTAGCGCTTACAATGAGCAGTTCTTC. Translating it yields CATSDPGTSAYNEQFF.

The rearrangement uses TRBV10-3 and TRBJ1-5, with a tentative D call TRBD1 (6 bases). Germline V gene data show CDR1 as ENHRY and CDR2 as SYGVKD. Between the trimmed V and J ends, which lost 2 bases and 1 base, there was a span of 12 bases. The CDR3 extends over 16 amino acids. Here the CDR3 DNA reads TGTGCCATCAGTGAGAGGGGGGGAGTAAGCAATCAGCCCCAGCATTTT. This gives the protein CAISERGGVSNQPQHF.

The rearrangement links TRBV27 to TRBJ2-3; 11 bases agree with TRBD2. V lost 1 base and J lost 6; bases outside the gene matches: 9. Germline loops: CDR1 MNHEY, CDR2 SMNVEV (reference sequence). The CDR3 spans 17 residues. The CDR3 bases are TGTGCCAGCAGTTTATTGTCTAGCGGGGGGCGCAGGGATACGCAGTATTTT. It is translated as CASSLLSSGGRRDTQYF.

This rearrangement joins TRBV5-1 to TRBJ2-2, with TRBD2 identical over 9 bases. The length of the CDR3 is 14 residues. CDR1 SGHRS and CDR2 YFSETQ come from the germline V gene. V was clipped by 10 bases and J by 4 bases; unmatched bases: 8. The chain's CDR3 is CAGHSGSGTGELFF. As DNA, the CDR3 is TGCGCCGGACATAGCGGGAGTGGCACCGGGGAGCTGTTTTTT.